One sample yielded the 5 T cell receptor beta chains listed below, sequenced in a study of human T cells and chemical hapten exposure (dated by TCRdb to about 2021). Libraries were prepared through RACE. Data came from a NextSeq 500. The public sequencing data were trimmed at Q25 with fastp and processed into clonotypes with MiXCR by TCRdb, which kept only in-frame beta chains. Here each entry gathers all rows of one CDR3 protein and keeps the most common genes and DNA. Here the sample has some 250,000 distinct CDR3 sequences; over 7.5% occur a single time. The ten biggest clones cover 0.9% to 1.5% of the sample. The time point label of this sample denotes: pre-sensitization, week 0. Sample treatment or condition, as interpreted from the label and publication: therapeutic diphenylcyclopropenone sensitization with weekly scalp DPC. The material was whole blood, obtained in connection with sensitization to the hapten diphenylcyclopropenone (DPC). The receptors come from a man aged 18-30 years with alopecia areata. Some clones in this sample may be carry-over from other donors' samples.

This chain connects TRBV20-1 to TRBJ1-4; 7 bases match TRBD1. V lost 0 bases and J lost 4; bases outside the gene matches: 8. The CDR3 runs 16 residues. CDR1 is DFQATT and CDR2 is SNEGSKA in the germline V gene (reference sequence). For the CDR3, the DNA is TGCAGTGCTAGAGATTCCGGTCAGGGGGGTAATGAAAAACTGTTTTTT. Translated, it gives CSARDSGQGGNEKLFF.

The chain carries TRBV6-2 or TRBV6-3 and TRBJ2-7, with 9 bases lining up with TRBD1. The CDR3 is 15 residues long. V lost 6 bases, J lost 4 bases, and 10 bases stayed unmatched. Germline lookup yields CDR1 MNHEY and CDR2 SVGEGT. DNA of the CDR3: TGTGCCAGCAGCACTTACAGGGGGCGGATTTACGAGCAGTACTTC. Its protein is CASSTYRGRIYEQYF.

V and J are TRBV3-1 and TRBJ1-1; tentatively, D is TRBD1 (5 bases). Germline loops: CDR1 LGHDT, CDR2 YNNKEL (reference sequence). V lost 4 bases, J lost 5 bases, and 11 bases lay in between. The CDR3 covers 13 residues. The CDR3 protein is CASSPGGKTEAFF. Written as DNA, the CDR3 is TGTGCCAGCAGCCCCGGGGGGAAGACTGAAGCTTTCTTT.

This clonotype was detected many times. The V gene is TRBV4-1, the J gene TRBJ2-1; 11 nucleotides match TRBD2. CDR1 and CDR2 (germline): MGHRA, YSYEKL. The CDR3 loop spans 15 amino acids. V was clipped by 5 bases and J by 12 bases; unmatched bases: 12. The CDR3 here is CASSFLTSGASRQFF. The DNA of the CDR3 is TGCGCCAGCAGCTTTCTGACTAGCGGGGCCAGCAGGCAGTTCTTC.

This clonotype was seen a few times. The chain employs TRBV10-3 and TRBJ2-1, with TRBD2 matching over 9 bases. This CDR3 contains 15 residues. Germline values: CDR1 ENHRY, CDR2 SYGVKD. V shed 4 bases and J 7 bases; nucleotides not matched to a gene: 8. DNA for the CDR3: TGTGCCATCAGTGTAGCCCTGGGACTAGCAAATGAGCAGTTCTTC. Translated: CAISVALGLANEQFF.